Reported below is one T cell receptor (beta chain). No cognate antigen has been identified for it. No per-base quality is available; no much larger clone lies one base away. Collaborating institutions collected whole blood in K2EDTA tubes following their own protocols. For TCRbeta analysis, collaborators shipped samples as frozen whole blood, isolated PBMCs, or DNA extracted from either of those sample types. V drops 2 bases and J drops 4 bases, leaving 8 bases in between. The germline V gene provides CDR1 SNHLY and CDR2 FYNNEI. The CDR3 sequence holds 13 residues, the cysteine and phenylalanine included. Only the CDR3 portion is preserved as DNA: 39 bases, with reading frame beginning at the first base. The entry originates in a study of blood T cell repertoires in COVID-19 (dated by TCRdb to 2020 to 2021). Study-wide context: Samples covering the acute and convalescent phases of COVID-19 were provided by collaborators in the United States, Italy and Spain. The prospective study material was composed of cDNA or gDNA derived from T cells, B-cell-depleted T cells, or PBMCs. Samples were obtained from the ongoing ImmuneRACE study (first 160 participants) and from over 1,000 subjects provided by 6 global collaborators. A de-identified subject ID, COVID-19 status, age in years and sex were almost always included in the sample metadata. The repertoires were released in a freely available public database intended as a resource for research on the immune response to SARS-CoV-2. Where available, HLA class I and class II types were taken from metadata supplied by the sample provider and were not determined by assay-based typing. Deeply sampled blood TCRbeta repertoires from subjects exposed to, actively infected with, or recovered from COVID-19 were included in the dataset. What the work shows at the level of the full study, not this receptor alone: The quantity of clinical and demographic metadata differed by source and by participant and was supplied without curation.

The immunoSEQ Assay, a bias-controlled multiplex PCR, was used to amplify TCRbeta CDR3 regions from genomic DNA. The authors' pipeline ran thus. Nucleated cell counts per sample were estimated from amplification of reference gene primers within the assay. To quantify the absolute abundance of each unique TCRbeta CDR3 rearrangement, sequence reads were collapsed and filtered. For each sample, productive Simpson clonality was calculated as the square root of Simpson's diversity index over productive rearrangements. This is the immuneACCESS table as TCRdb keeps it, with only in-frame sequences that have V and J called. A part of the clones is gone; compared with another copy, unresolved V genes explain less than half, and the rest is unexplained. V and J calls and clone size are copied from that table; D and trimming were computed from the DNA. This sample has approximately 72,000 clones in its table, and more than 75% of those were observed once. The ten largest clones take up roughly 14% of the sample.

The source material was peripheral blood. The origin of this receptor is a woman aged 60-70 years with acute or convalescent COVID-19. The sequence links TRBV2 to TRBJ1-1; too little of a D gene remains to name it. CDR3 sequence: CASSERVSTEAFF. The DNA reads TGTGCCAGCAGTGAACGGGTAAGCACTGAAGCTTTCTTT.